This T cell receptor beta chain was sequenced in a study of cytomegalovirus exposure and HLA in healthy donors (dated by TCRdb to 2015 to 2018). Turning to the overall study: A later analysis indicated that the 95 to 150 validation repertoires were generated on the platform also employed for the roughly 650 repertoires of the first cohort. The study aimed to test whether signatures of past pathogen exposure could be identified by cataloging public T cell receptors. A separate validation cohort of over 95 different subjects was used in addition to the roughly 720-subject first cohort. To predict cytomegalovirus infection status, the study brought together high-throughput TCR immunosequencing, statistical association of individual TCRs with disease status, and machine learning. Overall study outcomes, separate from this receptor: In the study, about 150 TCR beta chains were listed as associated with cytomegalovirus. The authors suggested that the approach could potentially be generalized to other disease states and immunological phenotypes. A later analysis found that TCRs clustered in the first cohort also tended to co-occur in the 95 to 150 validation repertoires, with just under 95% of cluster scores above 0. A few of the identified cytomegalovirus-associated TCR beta chains were confirmed in vitro to be specific for cytomegalovirus antigens. The classifier was reported to diagnose cytomegalovirus status with high specificity and sensitivity in both the original cohort and the validation cohort. A later analysis lacked HLA typing for the validation cohort, so it scored co-occurrence in that cohort across all 120 or so repertoires. Most TCR sequences were seen in very few donors, while some public TCRs were found in many individuals.

According to the germline V gene, CDR1 reads SGHRS and CDR2 reads YFSETQ. At the junction V is shortened by 0 bases and J by 3 bases, with 6 bases in between. Taken from cysteine to phenylalanine, the CDR3 has 13 residues. The kept DNA is CDR3 alone, 39 bases in frame from the first base. About this clone: Its antigen target is currently unknown. Per-base qualities were not stored, and no clone one base away is much larger.

Separate from the approximately 700-subject first cohort, the validation cohort of 120 subjects was the group to which the donors belonged. Libraries were built with the immunoSEQ multiplex PCR assay. The authors' analysis ran thus. To diagnose cytomegalovirus status from the catalog of TCR beta chain sequences, a statistical classification framework was built. Held by TCRdb, this immuneACCESS table contains in-frame sequences only and omits some clones. Under half of the omission traces to an unresolved V gene where checked; the cause of the rest is unknown. V and J calls and clone size are as listed in that table; D and trimming were resolved from the DNA. The sample profile shows approximately 73,000 clones; approximately 95% of them were found once. The top ten hold over 3% of the sample.

Sequenced material: PBMCs. The TCR sequence derives from a young man in good health and CMV-seronegative. The chain joins TRBV5-1 to TRBJ1-2; no D gene is confidently identified. The nucleotide sequence reads as follows: TGCGCCAGCAGCTTGGCGGGAGACTATGGCTACACCTTC. This sequence encodes CASSLAGDYGYTF.